The T cell receptor (beta chain) under discussion was sequenced for a study of T cell responses to AZD1222 COVID-19 vaccine (dated by TCRdb to about 2021). Turning to the overall study: TCR sequencing covered 230 or so trial participants: 200 to 220 given two doses of AZD1222 and about 26 given two doses of MenACWY control vaccine. Trial participants were enrolled into age subgroups of 18-55, 56-69 and 70-plus years, which contained 148, 28 and 57 TCR-sequenced participants, respectively. Study-wide conclusions, independent of this receptor: After two AZD1222 doses, spike-specific TCR breadth and depth were significantly higher than at day 0 and than in MenACWY recipients. Vaccine-associated CD4 TCRs spanned the whole spike protein, with dominant responses in regions 160-218 and 743-854. Because no day 14 peak-response samples were available, repertoires were characterized only after the peak T cell response. Conclusions about previously exposed vaccinees are limited, since just 5 or 6 AZD1222 recipients were seropositive for SARS-CoV-2 at baseline. In the small 56-69-year group, the increase in depth fell short of significance, most likely because of low power. Epitopes outside the regions mutated in the B.1.351 and B.1.1.7 variants were reportedly recognized by nearly half of the unique spike-specific TCRs. Most participants were white British and females outnumbered males, and the authors suggested that clonal diversity may have been underestimated.

With respect to this clone: Its antigen has not been determined. No per-base quality is available; no much larger clone lies one base away.

The CDR3 regions of human TCRbeta chains were analyzed by immunosequencing. In the paper's pipeline: TCRs in the repertoires were compared against a reference library of SARS-CoV-2-specific TCRs that had been generated with the MIRA antigen-specificity platform. Breadth was defined as the fraction of unique TCRs that were SARS-CoV-2-associated, and depth was defined as the fraction of total T cells that were SARS-CoV-2-associated. Using the MIRA data, each spike-specific TCR was mapped to the spike region that the TCR reacts to and placed in a CD4 or CD8 class. Log10-transformed breadth and depth values were compared by one-way ANOVA with Sidak's multiple comparisons tests. Here the immuneACCESS table is served through TCRdb, limited to in-frame sequences with V and J called. Missing clones are a known gap in these copies; in checked studies unresolved V genes cover under half, and the rest lacks a known reason. From that table come the V and J calls and clone size; the DNA was used to work out D and trimming. Counted in this sample were approximately 180,000 clones; around nine tenths of them appeared once. The top ten clonotypes cover 26% of the sample.

The germline V gene (reference sequence) yields SEHNR for CDR1 and FQNEAQ for CDR2. The germline V end is reduced by 1 base and the J end by 6 bases; junction bases left unmatched: 6. The CDR3 numbers 14 residues from cysteine through phenylalanine. Only CDR3 DNA remains: 42 bases, in frame from the first base. Reading the label with the study, this specimen's time point is: about 28 days (+/-7) after the second vaccine dose. AZD1222 recipients with second doses at about 4 weeks or about 12 weeks were pooled, because spike-specific TCR depth and breadth did not differ between schedules. Vaccinee samples came from UK trials COV001 and COV002, including a single-blind randomized controlled phase 2/3 trial of AZD1222 (ChAdOx1 nCoV-19) in healthy adults. For TCRbeta chain sequencing, PBMC samples were collected from trial participants at day 0 and at day 28 after the second dose.

The chain couples TRBV7-9 to TRBJ2-7, with 7 central nucleotides matching TRBD2. The sequence came from an adult who received the AZD1222 COVID-19 vaccine. This material consisted of peripheral blood, taken 28 days after the second AZD1222 dose. The DNA reads TGTGCCAGCAGCTTAGGGACTAGTAGAGCCGAGCAGTACTTC. Translation gives CASSLGTSRAEQYF.